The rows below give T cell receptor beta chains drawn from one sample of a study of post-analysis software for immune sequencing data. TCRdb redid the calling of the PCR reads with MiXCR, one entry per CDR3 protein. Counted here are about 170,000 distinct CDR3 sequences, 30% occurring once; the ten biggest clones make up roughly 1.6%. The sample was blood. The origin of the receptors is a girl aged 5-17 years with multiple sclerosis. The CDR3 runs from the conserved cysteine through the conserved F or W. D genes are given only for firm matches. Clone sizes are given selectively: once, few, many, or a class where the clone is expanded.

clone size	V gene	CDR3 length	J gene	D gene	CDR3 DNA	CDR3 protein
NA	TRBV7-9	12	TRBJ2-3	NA	TGTGCCAGCGGCTTTTCCACAGATACGCAGTATTTT	CASGFSTDTQYF
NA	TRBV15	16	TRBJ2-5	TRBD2	TGTGCCACCAGCAGCGGGACTAGCGGGAGGAAAGAGACCCAGTACTTC	CATSSGTSGRKETQYF
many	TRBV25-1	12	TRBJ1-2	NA	TGTGCCAGCAGGGACAATAACTATGGCTACACCTTC	CASRDNNYGYTF
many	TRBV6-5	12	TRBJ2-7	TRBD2	TGTGCCAGCAGACTTAGCGGGAGTACGGAGTACTTC	CASRLSGSTEYF
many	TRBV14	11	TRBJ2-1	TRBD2	TGTGCCAGCAGCCAGCGGGACTATCGGTTCTTC	CASSQRDYRFF
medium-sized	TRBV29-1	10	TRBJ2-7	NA	TGCAGCGTTGGCACAGACGAGCAGTACTTC	CSVGTDEQYF
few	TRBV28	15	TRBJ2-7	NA	TGTGCCAGCAGGGAGAACAGGGCCCCTACCTACGAGCAGTACTTC	CASRENRAPTYEQYF
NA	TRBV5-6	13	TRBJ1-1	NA	TGTGCCAGCAGTCCCCCCGGGGGCCTAGAAGCTTTCTTT	CASSPPGGLEAFF
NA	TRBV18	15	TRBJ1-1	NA	TGTGCCAGCTCGCCTCATTCTCCGGGGCCCACTGAAGCTTTCTTT	CASSPHSPGPTEAFF
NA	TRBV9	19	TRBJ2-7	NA	TGTGCCAGCAGCGTAGAAGATGGGGGGCGGGCCATGGGTTACAATGAGCAGTACTTC	CASSVEDGGRAMGYNEQYF
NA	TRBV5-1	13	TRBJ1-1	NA	TGCGCCAGCAGCTTTGGGGTGGTAACTGAAGCTTTCTTT	CASSFGVVTEAFF
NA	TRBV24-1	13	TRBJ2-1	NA	TGTGCCGCCAGTGATTCCCCTGGGGAGGAGCAGTTCTTC	CAASDSPGEEQFF